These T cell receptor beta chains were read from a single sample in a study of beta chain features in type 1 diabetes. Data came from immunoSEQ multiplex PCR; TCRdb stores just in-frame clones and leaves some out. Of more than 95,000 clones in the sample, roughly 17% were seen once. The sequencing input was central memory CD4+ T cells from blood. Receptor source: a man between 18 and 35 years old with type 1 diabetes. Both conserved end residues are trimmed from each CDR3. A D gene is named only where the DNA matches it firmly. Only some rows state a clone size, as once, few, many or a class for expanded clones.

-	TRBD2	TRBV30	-	AWSPGLAGSYEQY
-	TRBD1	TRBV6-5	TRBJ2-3	ASRTGTGRTDTQY
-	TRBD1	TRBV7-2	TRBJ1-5	ASSSFQGAGHQPQH
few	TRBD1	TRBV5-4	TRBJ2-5	ASSLAETGGETQY
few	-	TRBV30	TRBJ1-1	ASKSGVVPGNEAF
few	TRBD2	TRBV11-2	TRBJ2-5	ASSRGLAGGKETQY
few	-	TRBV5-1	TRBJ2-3	ASSLLGGDTQY
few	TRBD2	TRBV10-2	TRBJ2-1	ASSSPSGAQHEQF
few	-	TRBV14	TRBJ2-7	ASSQDHSPMEYEQY
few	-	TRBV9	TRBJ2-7	ASSTRAVSYEQY
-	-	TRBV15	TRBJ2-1	ATSSETWNEQF
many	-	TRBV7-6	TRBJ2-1	ASSLAGRSPYNEQF
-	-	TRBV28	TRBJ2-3	ASSYQDTQY
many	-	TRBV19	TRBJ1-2	ASSFNLANYGYT
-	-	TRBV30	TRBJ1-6	AWTGFSDRSPLH
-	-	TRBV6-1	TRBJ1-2	ASSQGFYGYT
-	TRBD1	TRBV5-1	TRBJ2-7	ASSPTGAYEQY
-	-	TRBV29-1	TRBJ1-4	SVRAGADNEKLF
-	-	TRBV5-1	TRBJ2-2	ASSLRIGENTGELF
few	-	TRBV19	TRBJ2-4	ASSIDRQINIQY
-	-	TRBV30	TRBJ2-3	AWSRLAVDTQY
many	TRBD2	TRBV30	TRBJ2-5	AWSRREGETQY
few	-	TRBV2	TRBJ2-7	ASSETARFYEQY
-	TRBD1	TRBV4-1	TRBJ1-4	ASSHNRDRDAEKLF
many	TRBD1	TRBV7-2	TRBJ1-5	ASSYRGEQPQH
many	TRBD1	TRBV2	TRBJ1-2	ASSRTGDGYT
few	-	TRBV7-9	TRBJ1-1	ASSPGREEAF
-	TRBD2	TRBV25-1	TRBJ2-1	ASSPPGLAGYNEQF
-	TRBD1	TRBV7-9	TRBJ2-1	ASSPQTGSDNEQF
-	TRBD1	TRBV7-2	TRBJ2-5	ASSPRTGEGETQY
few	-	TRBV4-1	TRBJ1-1	ASSLLPGLGTEAF
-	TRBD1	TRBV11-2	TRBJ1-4	ASSPLSGRQGYGKLF
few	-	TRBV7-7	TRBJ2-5	ASSLGRGETQY
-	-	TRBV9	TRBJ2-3	ASSVATDSGNTQY
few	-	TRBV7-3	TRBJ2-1	ASSLVTGNEQF
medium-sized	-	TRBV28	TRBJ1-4	ASSSRELGKLF
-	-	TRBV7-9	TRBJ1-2	ASSLGLGYGYT
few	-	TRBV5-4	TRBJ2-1	AIQDNAGYNEQF
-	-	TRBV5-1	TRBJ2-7	ASSYGQPYEQY
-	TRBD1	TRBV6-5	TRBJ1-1	ASRGQWYTEAF
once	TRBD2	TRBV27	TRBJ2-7	ASRRGFGGGTSHEQY
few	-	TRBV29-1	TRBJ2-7	SVETRGSTYEQY
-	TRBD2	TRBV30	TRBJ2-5	AWRLGLAGVQETQY
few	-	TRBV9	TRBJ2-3	ASSVSPDTAGTQY
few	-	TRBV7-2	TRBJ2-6	ASSFAGANVLT
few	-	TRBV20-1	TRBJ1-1	SAPSVEAF
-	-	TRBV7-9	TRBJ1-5	ASSLEGGQPQH
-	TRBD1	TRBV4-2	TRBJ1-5	ASSENRGLHQPQH
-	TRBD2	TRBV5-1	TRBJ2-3	ASEGLAADTQY
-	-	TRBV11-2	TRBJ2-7	ASSIGGTPEQY
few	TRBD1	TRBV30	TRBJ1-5	AWGTGNQPQH
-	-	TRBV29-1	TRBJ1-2	SVEPRDINYGYT
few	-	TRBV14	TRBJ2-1	ASSQEFSMYNEQF
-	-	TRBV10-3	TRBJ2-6	AISEPTGYSSGANVLT
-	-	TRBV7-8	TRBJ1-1	ASSLGWTENTEAF
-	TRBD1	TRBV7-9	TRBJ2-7	ASSATGWEQY
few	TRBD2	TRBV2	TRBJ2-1	ASRTGLAGWNEQF
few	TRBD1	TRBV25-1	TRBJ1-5	ASSEYKGQGAGQPQH
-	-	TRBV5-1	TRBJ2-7	ASSRLGPPYEQY
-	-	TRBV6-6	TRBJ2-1	ASSNEDGTYNEQF